This T cell receptor beta chain came from a study of response to subunit inactivated influenza vaccine. TCRdb itself ran the RT-PCR reads through MiXCR, one entry per CDR3 protein. This sample has roughly 760,000 distinct CDR3 sequences, with 21% found just once. This CDR3 is built from 15 residues. Germline loops: CDR1 MNHNS, CDR2 SASEGT. V shed 0 bases and J shed 4 bases, with 10 bases lying between them. The study, taken as a whole, reports: That few new T cells are recruited by each seasonal influenza vaccination was the authors' suggestion.

As concerns this clonotype: The antigen remains unidentified.

Sequenced here: PBMCs from blood, sampled approximately 5 days after vaccination. The gene calls are TRBV6-1 and TRBJ1-5; no firm D call. The TCR sequence derives from a man in his fifties or sixties who received an inactivated influenza vaccine. The CDR3 here is CASSEAPQRNQPQHF. The CDR3 DNA follows: TGTGCCAGCAGTGAAGCCCCGCAAAGAAATCAGCCCCAGCATTTT.